This TCR beta chain was sequenced for a study of shared clonotypes between healthy human individuals. Germline V gene lookup returns CDR1 SEHNR and CDR2 FQNEAQ (reference sequence). This CDR3 has 9 amino acids. V was cut by 5 bases and J by 13 bases, with 5 bases left in between. The table lists this clone with a few counts. Assay used: immunoSEQ multiplex PCR; TCRdb lists only in-frame clones, some missing. In the table there are approximately 720,000 clones, approximately 79% of which are singletons. The clonotype originates from a woman in her twenties or thirties in good health. This chain uses TRBV7-9 with TRBJ2-2; no clear D. The sample consisted of memory CD4+ T cells sorted from blood. Regarding subset: CD45RA-negative fraction. CDR3 region: CASSPLLFF. CDR3 bases: TGTGCCAGCAGCCCTCTGCTGTTTTTT.